Sequencing of this T cell receptor (beta chain) was carried out in a study of blood T cells in healthy people across ages. The use of a sample-barcoded 5' primer and a J-beta primer mix characterized a second PCR of about 6 to 11 cycles. TCRdb passed the 5' RACE reads through MiXCR, listing each CDR3 protein once. The sample has about 1,600,000 distinct CDR3 sequences; 35% to 45% are singletons. V lost 3 bases to trimming and J lost 4 bases, with 19 bases between them. This CDR3 has 16 residues. CDR1 SGDLS and CDR2 YYNGEE come from the germline V gene. The sequence came from a young woman in good health. The J gene is TRBJ1-2, the V gene TRBV9, with D maybe TRBD1 (5 bases). Sequenced input: blood. The CDR3 loop is CASSGLRDGDFYGYTF. CDR3 coding DNA: TGTGCCAGCAGCGGGCTCAGGGACGGTGACTTCTATGGCTACACCTTC.